These 28 T cell receptor beta chains were sequenced from one sample in a study of T cell repertoires in cytomegalovirus infection. MiXCR, applied by TCRdb to the reads, yields one record per CDR3 protein. The sample lists a few hundred thousand distinct CDR3 sequences; around 18% were seen once. Input material: PBMCs. These receptor sequences come from a human donor in good health (CMV status not recorded). Some clones in this sample may be carry-over from other donors' samples.

J is TRBJ1-2 and V is TRBV27, with D perhaps matching TRBD1 (5 bases). The CDR3 has 12 amino acids. Germline V lookup: CDR1 MNHEY, CDR2 SMNVEV (reference sequence). V gave up 5 bases and J gave up 9 bases, with 13 bases separating them. CDR3 nucleotides: TGTGCCAGCAGTATGAGCGGGGGTAGCTACACCTTC. Its protein is CASSMSGGSYTF.

The gene calls are TRBV5-6 and TRBJ2-5; D unclear. Germline assignment: CDR1 SGHDT and CDR2 YYEEEE. The V and J ends lost 2 bases and 9 bases respectively, with 14 bases between them. The CDR3 has 13 amino acids. The CDR3 DNA is TGTGCCAGCAGCTTAAACCCGACAAGGCCCCAGTACTTC. This codes for CASSLNPTRPQYF.

This CDR3 is CASSLLGGGPLSYNEQFF. In nucleotides, the CDR3 is TGTGCCAGCAGCTTATTGGGCGGGGGGCCCCTCTCCTACAATGAGCAGTTCTTC. The chain uses TRBV7-9 and TRBJ2-1; 8 bases agree with TRBD2. J lost 0 bases, V lost 2 bases, and 9 bases had no gene match. CDR1 is SEHNR, CDR2 FQNEAQ, per germline (reference sequence). CDR3 length: 18 amino acids.

The sample holds one count of this clonotype. J is TRBJ2-3 and V is TRBV6-5; D perhaps matches TRBD1 (5 bases). CDR1 is MNHEY and CDR2 is SVGAGI in the germline V gene. V lost 2 bases, J lost 4 bases, and 13 bases lay in between. This CDR3 has 15 amino acids. CDR3 DNA sequence: TGTGCCAGCAGTTACCAGCCCCAGGGCGCAGATACGCAGTATTTT. Translated: CASSYQPQGADTQYF.

V is TRBV20-1 and J is TRBJ2-5; 11 nucleotides align to TRBD2. Germline lookup yields CDR1 DFQATT and CDR2 SNEGSKA (reference sequence). V shed 6 bases and J 0 bases; nucleotides not matched to a gene: 9. This CDR3 contains 16 residues. The CDR3 spells CSAPSRTSGYQETQYF. CDR3 sequence (DNA): TGCAGTGCCCCAAGCCGGACTAGCGGGTACCAAGAGACCCAGTACTTC.

This clonotype was observed at least ten times. V gene TRBV7-2 combines with J gene TRBJ2-7; weak D call: TRBD2 (6 bases). V lost 1 base, J lost 5 bases, and 12 bases lay in between. The length of the CDR3 is 14 residues. Looked up from germline, CDR1 is SGHTA and CDR2 is FQGNSA. The CDR3 DNA follows: TGTGCCAGCAGCTTAGAACCAGGGAGGCACGAGCAGTACTTC. It encodes CASSLEPGRHEQYF.

In this sample, this clonotype turned up many times. This chain connects TRBV6-2 or TRBV6-3 to TRBJ1-1; D unclear. The CDR3 is 12 amino acids. Between the trimmed V and J ends, which lost 4 bases and 6 bases, there was a span of 9 bases. Germline loops: CDR1 MNHEY, CDR2 SVGEGT. The CDR3 nucleotides are TGTGCCAGCAGTTTGATTGGAGCTGAAGCTTTCTTT. Its protein is CASSLIGAEAFF.

The CDR3 reads CASSPLGRTGQETQYF. The CDR3 bases are TGTGCCAGTAGTCCCCTTGGGAGGACGGGCCAAGAGACCCAGTACTTC. The J gene is TRBJ2-5, the V gene TRBV19, with D perhaps TRBD2 (6 bases). CDR1 and CDR2 (germline): LNHDA, SQIVND (reference sequence). V was clipped by 5 bases and J by 1 base, with 17 bases between them. CDR3 length: 16 residues. The whole variable domain, filled in from reference TRBV19 and TRBJ2-5, reads DGGITQSPKYLFRKEGQNVTLSCEQNLNHDAMYWYRQDPGQGLRLIYYSQIVNDFQKGDIAEGYSVSREKKESFPLTVTSAQKNPTAFYLCASSPLGRTGQETQYFGPGTRLLVL.

Only a few counts were recorded for this clonotype. The CDR3 nucleotides read TGTGCCAGCAGCGCTACTAGCGGGAGAGACAATGAGCAGTTCTTC. It codes for CASSATSGRDNEQFF. The gene calls are TRBV12-3 or TRBV12-4 and TRBJ2-1, with TRBD2 identical over 11 bases. After removal of 6 bases from V and 5 bases from J, the junction contained 6 bases not matched to a gene. The CDR3 is made up of 15 amino acids.

This clonotype was seen many times. Written as DNA, the CDR3 is TGTGCCAGCAGCCCAGGGACAGAGCAGTACTTC. Translation gives CASSPGTEQYF. The gene calls are TRBV7-2 and TRBJ2-7, with a tentative D call TRBD1 (6 bases). Germline CDR1 SGHTA, CDR2 FQGNSA. Trimming cost V 5 bases and J 7 bases, with 9 bases left between them. The CDR3 sequence is 11 residues long.

The J gene is TRBJ2-3, the V gene TRBV9; TRBD2 matches at 10 bases. The CDR3 covers 15 residues. With 1 base clipped from V and 4 bases from J, the junction kept 3 bases outside the gene matches. From germline, CDR1 is SGDLS and CDR2 YYNGEE. The CDR3 protein is CASSVLAGDADTQYF. The CDR3 nucleotides read TGTGCCAGCAGCGTACTAGCGGGAGACGCAGATACGCAGTATTTT.

This clonotype has at least ten counts. The chain carries TRBV12-3 or TRBV12-4 and TRBJ2-7, with D maybe TRBD1 (6 bases). Trimming cost V 0 bases and J 2 bases, with 11 bases left between them. The CDR3 has 15 residues. Here the CDR3 DNA reads TGTGCCAGCAGTTTAGCGGGCCAGGGGACCTACGAGCAGTACTTC. Amino acids: CASSLAGQGTYEQYF.

The sample holds many counts of this clonotype. J is TRBJ2-3 and V is TRBV7-9; 11 nucleotides match TRBD2. CDR3 length: 14 amino acids. Germline-derived CDR1 and CDR2 are SEHNR and FQNEAQ (reference sequence). Trimming cost V 8 bases and J 3 bases; bases outside gene matches: 4. The CDR3 DNA sequence: TGTGCCAGCGGGGCTAGCGGGAGGACAGATACGCAGTATTTT. Amino acid sequence: CASGASGRTDTQYF.

The table lists this clonotype with a few counts. The chain carries TRBV20-1 and TRBJ2-1, with D perhaps TRBD2 (7 bases). The CDR3 length is 14 residues. Germline V gene data show CDR1 as DFQATT and CDR2 as SNEGSKA (reference sequence). V shed 4 bases and J shed 7 bases, with 17 bases lying between them. CDR3 nucleotide sequence: TGCAGTGCTACTTTGGGGGGGCTTTCAAATGAGCAGTTCTTC. Protein: CSATLGGLSNEQFF.

This chain links TRBV13 with TRBJ2-7, with D possibly being TRBD1 (7 bases). The CDR3 has 14 amino acids. Deletions cut 5 bases from V and 5 bases from J, with 16 bases between. The germline gives CDR1 PRHDT, CDR2 FYEKMQ (reference sequence). CDR3 loop: CASSQGRGDNEQYF. CDR3 coding DNA: TGTGCCAGCAGCCAAGGCAGGGGGGACAACGAGCAGTACTTC.

This clonotype was detected only a few times. The chain recombines TRBV3-1 with TRBJ2-1; D may match TRBD1 or TRBD2 (5 bases each). Trimming stripped 0 bases from V and 3 bases from J, with 9 bases between. From germline, CDR1 is LGHDT and CDR2 YNNKEL (reference sequence). The CDR3 has 15 amino acids. CDR3 sequence (DNA): TGTGCCAGCAGCCAAGATGGGGGTAGCTACAATGAGCAGTTCTTC. It is translated as CASSQDGGSYNEQFF.

This clonotype occurred a few times. The rearrangement links TRBV7-2 to TRBJ1-2; D possibly corresponds to TRBD1 (5 bases). Germline V CDR1 and CDR2: SGHTA, FQGNSA. CDR3 length: 15 amino acids. The germline V and J ends were trimmed by 2 bases and 4 bases, with 14 bases remaining between them. CDR3: CASSLSQGVGYGYTF. As DNA, the CDR3 is TGTGCCAGCAGCTTAAGTCAGGGAGTCGGCTATGGCTACACCTTC.

This clonotype was found many times. This rearrangement joins TRBV5-6 to TRBJ2-3; TRBD2 matches 8 bases. The germline V gene has CDR1 SGHDT and CDR2 YYEEEE. This CDR3 is built from 16 residues. V gave up 1 base and J gave up 3 bases; unmatched junction bases: 7. For the CDR3, the DNA is TGTGCCAGCAGCTTGTACGGTACTAGCGGTACAGATACGCAGTATTTT. Amino acid sequence: CASSLYGTSGTDTQYF.

The chain links TRBV25-1 to TRBJ2-6; 7 bases agree with TRBD1. V shed 9 bases, J shed 1 base, and the junction held 9 bases outside the gene matches. This CDR3 spans 16 amino acids. The germline CDR1 and CDR2 sequences are MGHDK and SYGVNS. The CDR3 reads CARVGTVPSGANVLTF. Written as DNA, the CDR3 is TGTGCCAGAGTAGGGACAGTTCCTTCTGGGGCCAACGTCCTGACTTTC.

The chain uses TRBV20-1 and TRBJ2-7; no clear D gene. The V end was cut by 1 base, the J end by 3 bases, with 10 bases between. The germline gives CDR1 DFQATT, CDR2 SNEGSKA (reference sequence). The length of the CDR3 is 13 residues. The CDR3 DNA is TGCAGTGCTAGAGCCATCACTCACTACGAGCAGTACTTC. Translated: CSARAITHYEQYF.

V is TRBV28 and J is TRBJ1-6; 8 bases are a match to TRBD1. CDR1 MDHEN and CDR2 SYDVKM come from the germline V gene. With 8 bases clipped from V and 13 bases from J, the junction kept 4 bases outside the gene matches. The CDR3 spans 11 residues. This chain's CDR3 is CASSDRAPLHF. In DNA, the CDR3 is TGTGCCAGCTCGGACAGGGCTCCCCTCCACTTT.

Only a few counts were recorded for this clonotype. The gene calls are TRBV20-1 and TRBJ1-6, with a weak D call TRBD1 (6 bases). Looked up from germline, CDR1 is DFQATT and CDR2 is SNEGSKA (reference sequence). The length of the CDR3 is 16 residues. The V end was cut by 1 base, the J end by 8 bases, with 18 bases between. The CDR3 DNA reads TGCAGTGCTAGAGCCCACGGAGGGGGGCGAGATTCACCCCTCCACTTT. It codes for CSARAHGGGRDSPLHF.

Many counts were recorded for this clonotype. This rearrangement joins TRBV10-3 to TRBJ1-5; D is ambiguous. CDR3 length equals 13 residues. Per germline, CDR1 ENHRY and CDR2 SYGVKD. The V end was cut by 0 bases, the J end by 7 bases, with 7 bases between. CDR3 sequence reads: CAISESPQQPQHF. In nucleotides, the CDR3 is TGTGCCATCAGTGAGTCCCCGCAGCAGCCCCAGCATTTT.

CDR3 loop: CASSPSTLAGELSTDTQYF. The CDR3 nucleotides read TGCGCCAGCAGCCCCTCTACACTAGCGGGAGAGCTAAGCACAGATACGCAGTATTTT. The chain links TRBV4-3 to TRBJ2-3, with TRBD2 identical over 11 bases. The CDR3 is made up of 19 amino acids. Germline CDR1 is LGHNA and CDR2 is YSLEER. V shed 4 bases and J 0 bases; nucleotides not matched to a gene: 12.

This clonotype was picked up many times. J is TRBJ2-3 and V is TRBV7-9, with no clear D. V was shortened by 6 bases and J by 7 bases, with 8 bases between the two germline ends. The CDR3 is 11 residues long. The germline V gene has CDR1 SEHNR and CDR2 FQNEAQ (reference sequence). CDR3 in amino acids: CASRSLYTQYF. CDR3 sequence (DNA): TGTGCCAGCAGGTCCTTGTATACGCAGTATTTT.

This clonotype was counted between two and nine times. The chain is built from TRBV4-1 and TRBJ1-1; a possible D gene is TRBD1 (6 bases). The V and J ends lost 6 bases and 1 base respectively, with 18 bases between them. The CDR3 is 16 residues long. CDR1 is MGHRA, CDR2 YSYEKL, per germline. In DNA form, the CDR3 reads TGCGCCAGCAGACCCGCCCCGGGGGGCTGGAACACTGAAGCTTTCTTT. This gives the protein CASRPAPGGWNTEAFF.

This clonotype was recorded a few times. The J gene is TRBJ1-2, the V gene TRBV2, with TRBD1 matching over 7 bases. J gave up 0 bases and V 6 bases, and 10 bases lay outside the gene matches. Per germline, CDR1 SNHLY and CDR2 FYNNEI. This CDR3 spans 16 amino acids. The CDR3 sequence: CASSKLWTGSNYGYTF. The CDR3 DNA follows: TGTGCCAGCAGCAAACTTTGGACAGGTTCTAACTATGGCTACACCTTC.

The chain links TRBV30 to TRBJ1-2; TRBD1 matches 8 bases. The V gene end was trimmed by 4 bases and the J gene end by 14 bases; junction bases not matched to a gene: 15. Looked up from germline, CDR1 is GTSNPN and CDR2 is SVGIG (reference sequence). The CDR3 is made up of 13 amino acids. CDR3 DNA: TGTGCCTGGAACCCCAGGGACAGGCCCAATCGGACCTTC. It codes for CAWNPRDRPNRTF.